The clone carrying this TCR beta chain came up many times. The target antigen is unknown. The data are from a study of Graves' ophthalmopathy and Graves' hyperthyroidism. Trimming took 9 bases from V and 11 from J, leaving 11 bases between them. This CDR3 region has 10 residues. From germline, CDR1 is SNHLY and CDR2 FYNNEI. Study outcomes and limitations: Discriminating ophthalmopathy from stable hyperthyroidism, a 13-signature model attained a sensitivity of about 88% and a specificity of about 81%.

TCR beta CDR3 regions were amplified from RNA transcripts. Following a first-round RT-PCR that used HTBI primers, a second-round multiplex PCR was carried out. Via MiXCR, TCRdb re-called the multiplex PCR reads, giving one row per CDR3 protein. This table holds around 470,000 distinct CDR3 sequences, over 13% found once. This receptor was obtained from a woman aged 30 to 39 with Graves' ophthalmopathy. Sequenced: blood. V usage is TRBV2 and J usage is TRBJ1-3; D is uncertain. The CDR3 nucleotides are TGTGCCAGTAAGGCGGAGTCCATATATTTT. Translation: CASKAESIYF.